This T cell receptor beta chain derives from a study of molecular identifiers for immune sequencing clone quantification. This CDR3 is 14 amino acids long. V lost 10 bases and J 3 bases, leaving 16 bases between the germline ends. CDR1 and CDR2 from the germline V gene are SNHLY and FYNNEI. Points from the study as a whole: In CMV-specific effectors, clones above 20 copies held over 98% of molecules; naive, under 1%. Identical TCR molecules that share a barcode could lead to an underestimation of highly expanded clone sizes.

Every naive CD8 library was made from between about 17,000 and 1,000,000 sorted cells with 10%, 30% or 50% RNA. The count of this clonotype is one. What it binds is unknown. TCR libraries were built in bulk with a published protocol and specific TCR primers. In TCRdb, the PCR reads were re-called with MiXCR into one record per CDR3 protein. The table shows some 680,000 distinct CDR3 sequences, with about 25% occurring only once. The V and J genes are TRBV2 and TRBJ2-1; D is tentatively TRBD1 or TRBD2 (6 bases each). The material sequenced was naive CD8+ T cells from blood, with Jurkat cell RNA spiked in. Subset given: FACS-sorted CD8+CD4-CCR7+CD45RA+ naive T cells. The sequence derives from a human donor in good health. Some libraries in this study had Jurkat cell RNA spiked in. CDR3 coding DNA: TGTGCCAACACTGGAGGGGGAGTCTACAATGAGCAGTTCTTC. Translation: CANTGGGVYNEQFF.